This entry lists 8 T cell receptor beta chains sequenced from one sample in a study of OX40 agonist ivuxolimab in advanced cancers. Assay: immunoSEQ multiplex PCR; the TCRdb copy retains only in-frame clones and omits some. The sample records 65,000 to 80,000 clones, about 93% being singletons. The sequenced sample was CD4+ or CD8+ T cells sorted from blood, obtained in a trial of the OX40 agonist ivuxolimab. These receptors came from an adult with an advanced solid tumor such as melanoma, head and neck, liver or kidney cancer.

The J gene is TRBJ1-5, the V gene TRBV2, with no clear D. This CDR3 comprises 16 residues. V was clipped by 4 bases and J by 1 base, with 14 bases between them. CDR1 and CDR2 (germline): SNHLY, FYNNEI. The CDR3 spells CASSGPSGLSNQPQHF. CDR3 sequence (DNA): TGTGCCAGCAGTGGCCCTTCGGGGTTGAGCAATCAGCCCCAGCATTTT.

The J gene is TRBJ1-1, the V gene TRBV4-1; no definite D call. This CDR3 region has 16 residues. Germline CDR1 and CDR2: MGHRA and YSYEKL. The V gene lost 0 bases and the J gene lost 3 bases, with 14 bases spanning the gap. The CDR3 loop reads CASSQEEGRLDTEAFF. The CDR3 region has the DNA TGCGCCAGCAGCCAAGAGGAAGGGAGGTTGGACACTGAAGCTTTCTTT.

The chain uses TRBV14 and TRBJ1-1; no reliable D call. Trimming removed 0 bases from V and 5 bases from J, with 10 bases in between. Germline V CDR1 and CDR2: SGHDN, FVKESK. This CDR3 region has 14 residues. CDR3 residues: CASSQEGWGTEAFF. CDR3 in DNA: TGTGCCAGCAGCCAAGAGGGTTGGGGAACTGAAGCTTTCTTT.

The rearrangement joins TRBV10-3 to TRBJ1-2; the match to TRBD1 covers 9 bases. Trimming cost V 4 bases and J 4 bases; bases outside gene matches: 7. CDR1 is ENHRY and CDR2 is SYGVKD in the germline V gene. The CDR3 runs 15 residues. As DNA, the CDR3 is TGTGCCATCAGTGTAACCGGGACAGGGCTCTATGGCTACACCTTC. Protein: CAISVTGTGLYGYTF.

This rearrangement joins TRBV6-1 to TRBJ2-3; D call uncertain. In germline, CDR1 is MNHNS, CDR2 SASEGT. Deletions cut 4 bases from V and 2 bases from J, with 4 bases between. The CDR3 contains 12 residues. The CDR3 spells CASSVITDTQYF. Written as DNA, the CDR3 is TGTGCCAGCAGTGTTATCACAGATACGCAGTATTTT.

The gene calls are TRBV7-2 and TRBJ2-1, with D maybe TRBD2 (5 bases). V lost 2 bases and J 1 base, leaving 15 bases between the germline ends. The length of the CDR3 is 17 residues. Germline values: CDR1 SGHTA, CDR2 FQGNSA. The CDR3 region has the DNA TGTGCCAGCAGCTTATATGAGGGTTCTGCGTCCTACAATGAGCAGTTCTTC. Its protein is CASSLYEGSASYNEQFF. Filled out from reference TRBV7-2 and TRBJ2-1, the complete variable domain reads GAGVSQSPSNKVTEKGKDVELRCDPISGHTALYWYRQSLGQGLEFLIYFQGNSAPDKSGLPSDRFSAERTGGSVSTLTIQRTQQEDSAVYLCASSLYEGSASYNEQFFGPGTRLTVL.

The gene calls are TRBV9 and TRBJ2-7; 12 nucleotides line up with TRBD1. The J segment lost 7 bases and the V segment lost 0 bases, leaving 8 bases of the junction unmatched. The CDR3 has 16 residues. Germline lookup yields CDR1 SGDLS and CDR2 YYNGEE. CDR3 sequence: CASSVAPGQGAGEQYF. The CDR3 DNA follows: TGTGCCAGCAGCGTAGCTCCGGGACAGGGGGCTGGTGAGCAGTACTTC. Variable domain in full (rest from reference TRBV9 and TRBJ2-7): DSGVTQTPKHLITATGQRVTLRCSPRSGDLSVYWYQQSLDQGLQFLIQYYNGEERAKGNILERFSAQQFPDLHSELNLSSLELGDSALYFCASSVAPGQGAGEQYFGPGTRLTVT.

The genes are TRBV11-2 and TRBJ2-3; TRBD2 aligns across 7 bases. There are 17 residues in the CDR3. The V gene end was trimmed by 5 bases and the J gene end by 0 bases; junction bases not matched to a gene: 11. CDR1 is SGHAT, CDR2 FQNNGV, per germline. Written as DNA, the CDR3 is TGTGCCAGCAGCCGGGACTACCGAGGGGATAGCACAGATACGCAGTATTTT. Protein product: CASSRDYRGDSTDTQYF.